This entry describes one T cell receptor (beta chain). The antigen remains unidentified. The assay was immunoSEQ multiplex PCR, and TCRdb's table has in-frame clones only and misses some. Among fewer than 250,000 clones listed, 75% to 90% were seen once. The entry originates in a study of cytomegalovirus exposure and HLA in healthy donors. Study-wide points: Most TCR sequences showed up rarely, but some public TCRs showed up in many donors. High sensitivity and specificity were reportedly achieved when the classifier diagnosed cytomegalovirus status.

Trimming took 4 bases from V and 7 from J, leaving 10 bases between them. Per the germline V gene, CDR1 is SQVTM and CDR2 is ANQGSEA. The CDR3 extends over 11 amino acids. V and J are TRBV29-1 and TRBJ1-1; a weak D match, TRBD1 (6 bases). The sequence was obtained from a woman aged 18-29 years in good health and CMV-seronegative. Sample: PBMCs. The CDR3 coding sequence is TGCAGCGTTGCAGGGGCCCTTGAAGCTTTCTTT. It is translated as CSVAGALEAFF.